Listed below are T cell receptor beta chains from one sample, sequenced in a study of Graves' ophthalmopathy and Graves' hyperthyroidism. One entry per CDR3 protein results from TCRdb running MiXCR on the multiplex PCR reads. This table has roughly 1.1 million distinct CDR3 sequences, roughly two fifths appearing once. Sequenced input: peripheral blood or thyroid tissue (not recorded which). The source of these receptors is an adult man with Graves' hyperthyroidism. Both conserved end residues are part of each CDR3.

V	J	CDR3
TRBV5-1	TRBJ1-4	CASSPGPEEKLFF
TRBV5-8	TRBJ1-5	CASSALRDQPQHF
TRBV6-8	TRBJ2-7	CASEPGLAGGRQQYF
TRBV19	TRBJ1-1	CASSKSMNTEAFF
TRBV30	TRBJ1-2	CAWSPGTGIIYGYTF
TRBV24-1	TRBJ2-5	CAPGQQETQYF
TRBV7-2	TRBJ2-7	CASSFRQFSYEQYF
TRBV7-2	TRBJ2-7	CASTPWTSGSYEQYF
TRBV7-2	TRBJ2-7	CASSPGTSRGEQYF
TRBV20-1	TRBJ1-5	CSARDISGQGKADQPQHF
TRBV19	TRBJ1-1	CASMRSDRVNTEAFF
TRBV10-3	TRBJ1-6	CAISRESLGDGSPLHF
TRBV19	TRBJ2-2	CASLRSGGIIFTGELFF
TRBV7-2	TRBJ2-7	CASSDRPGEQYF
TRBV19	TRBJ1-4	CASSIGSGLNEKLFF
TRBV29-1	TRBJ2-7	CSVSSSGTRGEQYF
TRBV4-2	TRBJ2-7	CASSQARGAIGEQYF
TRBV12-3/TRBV12-4	TRBJ2-5	CASSAVGGTKTQYF
TRBV6-6	TRBJ2-2	CASSYRRELFF
TRBV10-3	TRBJ1-1	CAIAQGHSNTEAFF
TRBV11-2	TRBJ1-2	CASSFTDYGYTF
TRBV20-1	TRBJ2-7	CSASTGVGYEQYF
TRBV2	TRBJ1-5	CASRDDRGNQPQHF
TRBV7-2	TRBJ2-7	CASSFSAREQYF
TRBV5-4	TRBJ1-1	CASSFKGPNTEAFF
TRBV6-5	TRBJ1-1	CASSYSEGAEAFF
TRBV2	TRBJ2-7	CASGIKREQYF
TRBV20-1	TRBJ2-6	CSARGRYDGANVLTF
TRBV29-1	TRBJ2-2	CSSTYAGGVTGELFF
TRBV2	TRBJ2-7	CASSASRYEQYF
TRBV19	TRBJ2-7	CASSMQGAYEQYF
TRBV7-3	TRBJ1-4	CASSLNRPTTGKLFF
TRBV5-1	TRBJ1-2	CASSLGARTNYGYTF
TRBV29-1	TRBJ2-7	CSVSPGSGYYEQYF
TRBV29-1	TRBJ1-5	CSVEAGRGQPQHF
TRBV19	TRBJ1-5	CASSIGQGRNQPQHF
TRBV10-2	TRBJ1-6	CASSERGSNNSPLHF
TRBV6-1	TRBJ2-7	CASTEKPYYEQYF
TRBV2	TRBJ1-5	CARVFGQSSNQPQHF
TRBV25-1	TRBJ1-4	CASSESGPLPEEKLFF
TRBV9	TRBJ2-2	CASSVEKGSGELFF
TRBV10-3	TRBJ2-2	CAISGQGTPQINTGELFF
TRBV20-1	TRBJ1-5	CSARGINSNQPQHF
TRBV2	TRBJ1-1	CASSYSPGQLEDTEAFF